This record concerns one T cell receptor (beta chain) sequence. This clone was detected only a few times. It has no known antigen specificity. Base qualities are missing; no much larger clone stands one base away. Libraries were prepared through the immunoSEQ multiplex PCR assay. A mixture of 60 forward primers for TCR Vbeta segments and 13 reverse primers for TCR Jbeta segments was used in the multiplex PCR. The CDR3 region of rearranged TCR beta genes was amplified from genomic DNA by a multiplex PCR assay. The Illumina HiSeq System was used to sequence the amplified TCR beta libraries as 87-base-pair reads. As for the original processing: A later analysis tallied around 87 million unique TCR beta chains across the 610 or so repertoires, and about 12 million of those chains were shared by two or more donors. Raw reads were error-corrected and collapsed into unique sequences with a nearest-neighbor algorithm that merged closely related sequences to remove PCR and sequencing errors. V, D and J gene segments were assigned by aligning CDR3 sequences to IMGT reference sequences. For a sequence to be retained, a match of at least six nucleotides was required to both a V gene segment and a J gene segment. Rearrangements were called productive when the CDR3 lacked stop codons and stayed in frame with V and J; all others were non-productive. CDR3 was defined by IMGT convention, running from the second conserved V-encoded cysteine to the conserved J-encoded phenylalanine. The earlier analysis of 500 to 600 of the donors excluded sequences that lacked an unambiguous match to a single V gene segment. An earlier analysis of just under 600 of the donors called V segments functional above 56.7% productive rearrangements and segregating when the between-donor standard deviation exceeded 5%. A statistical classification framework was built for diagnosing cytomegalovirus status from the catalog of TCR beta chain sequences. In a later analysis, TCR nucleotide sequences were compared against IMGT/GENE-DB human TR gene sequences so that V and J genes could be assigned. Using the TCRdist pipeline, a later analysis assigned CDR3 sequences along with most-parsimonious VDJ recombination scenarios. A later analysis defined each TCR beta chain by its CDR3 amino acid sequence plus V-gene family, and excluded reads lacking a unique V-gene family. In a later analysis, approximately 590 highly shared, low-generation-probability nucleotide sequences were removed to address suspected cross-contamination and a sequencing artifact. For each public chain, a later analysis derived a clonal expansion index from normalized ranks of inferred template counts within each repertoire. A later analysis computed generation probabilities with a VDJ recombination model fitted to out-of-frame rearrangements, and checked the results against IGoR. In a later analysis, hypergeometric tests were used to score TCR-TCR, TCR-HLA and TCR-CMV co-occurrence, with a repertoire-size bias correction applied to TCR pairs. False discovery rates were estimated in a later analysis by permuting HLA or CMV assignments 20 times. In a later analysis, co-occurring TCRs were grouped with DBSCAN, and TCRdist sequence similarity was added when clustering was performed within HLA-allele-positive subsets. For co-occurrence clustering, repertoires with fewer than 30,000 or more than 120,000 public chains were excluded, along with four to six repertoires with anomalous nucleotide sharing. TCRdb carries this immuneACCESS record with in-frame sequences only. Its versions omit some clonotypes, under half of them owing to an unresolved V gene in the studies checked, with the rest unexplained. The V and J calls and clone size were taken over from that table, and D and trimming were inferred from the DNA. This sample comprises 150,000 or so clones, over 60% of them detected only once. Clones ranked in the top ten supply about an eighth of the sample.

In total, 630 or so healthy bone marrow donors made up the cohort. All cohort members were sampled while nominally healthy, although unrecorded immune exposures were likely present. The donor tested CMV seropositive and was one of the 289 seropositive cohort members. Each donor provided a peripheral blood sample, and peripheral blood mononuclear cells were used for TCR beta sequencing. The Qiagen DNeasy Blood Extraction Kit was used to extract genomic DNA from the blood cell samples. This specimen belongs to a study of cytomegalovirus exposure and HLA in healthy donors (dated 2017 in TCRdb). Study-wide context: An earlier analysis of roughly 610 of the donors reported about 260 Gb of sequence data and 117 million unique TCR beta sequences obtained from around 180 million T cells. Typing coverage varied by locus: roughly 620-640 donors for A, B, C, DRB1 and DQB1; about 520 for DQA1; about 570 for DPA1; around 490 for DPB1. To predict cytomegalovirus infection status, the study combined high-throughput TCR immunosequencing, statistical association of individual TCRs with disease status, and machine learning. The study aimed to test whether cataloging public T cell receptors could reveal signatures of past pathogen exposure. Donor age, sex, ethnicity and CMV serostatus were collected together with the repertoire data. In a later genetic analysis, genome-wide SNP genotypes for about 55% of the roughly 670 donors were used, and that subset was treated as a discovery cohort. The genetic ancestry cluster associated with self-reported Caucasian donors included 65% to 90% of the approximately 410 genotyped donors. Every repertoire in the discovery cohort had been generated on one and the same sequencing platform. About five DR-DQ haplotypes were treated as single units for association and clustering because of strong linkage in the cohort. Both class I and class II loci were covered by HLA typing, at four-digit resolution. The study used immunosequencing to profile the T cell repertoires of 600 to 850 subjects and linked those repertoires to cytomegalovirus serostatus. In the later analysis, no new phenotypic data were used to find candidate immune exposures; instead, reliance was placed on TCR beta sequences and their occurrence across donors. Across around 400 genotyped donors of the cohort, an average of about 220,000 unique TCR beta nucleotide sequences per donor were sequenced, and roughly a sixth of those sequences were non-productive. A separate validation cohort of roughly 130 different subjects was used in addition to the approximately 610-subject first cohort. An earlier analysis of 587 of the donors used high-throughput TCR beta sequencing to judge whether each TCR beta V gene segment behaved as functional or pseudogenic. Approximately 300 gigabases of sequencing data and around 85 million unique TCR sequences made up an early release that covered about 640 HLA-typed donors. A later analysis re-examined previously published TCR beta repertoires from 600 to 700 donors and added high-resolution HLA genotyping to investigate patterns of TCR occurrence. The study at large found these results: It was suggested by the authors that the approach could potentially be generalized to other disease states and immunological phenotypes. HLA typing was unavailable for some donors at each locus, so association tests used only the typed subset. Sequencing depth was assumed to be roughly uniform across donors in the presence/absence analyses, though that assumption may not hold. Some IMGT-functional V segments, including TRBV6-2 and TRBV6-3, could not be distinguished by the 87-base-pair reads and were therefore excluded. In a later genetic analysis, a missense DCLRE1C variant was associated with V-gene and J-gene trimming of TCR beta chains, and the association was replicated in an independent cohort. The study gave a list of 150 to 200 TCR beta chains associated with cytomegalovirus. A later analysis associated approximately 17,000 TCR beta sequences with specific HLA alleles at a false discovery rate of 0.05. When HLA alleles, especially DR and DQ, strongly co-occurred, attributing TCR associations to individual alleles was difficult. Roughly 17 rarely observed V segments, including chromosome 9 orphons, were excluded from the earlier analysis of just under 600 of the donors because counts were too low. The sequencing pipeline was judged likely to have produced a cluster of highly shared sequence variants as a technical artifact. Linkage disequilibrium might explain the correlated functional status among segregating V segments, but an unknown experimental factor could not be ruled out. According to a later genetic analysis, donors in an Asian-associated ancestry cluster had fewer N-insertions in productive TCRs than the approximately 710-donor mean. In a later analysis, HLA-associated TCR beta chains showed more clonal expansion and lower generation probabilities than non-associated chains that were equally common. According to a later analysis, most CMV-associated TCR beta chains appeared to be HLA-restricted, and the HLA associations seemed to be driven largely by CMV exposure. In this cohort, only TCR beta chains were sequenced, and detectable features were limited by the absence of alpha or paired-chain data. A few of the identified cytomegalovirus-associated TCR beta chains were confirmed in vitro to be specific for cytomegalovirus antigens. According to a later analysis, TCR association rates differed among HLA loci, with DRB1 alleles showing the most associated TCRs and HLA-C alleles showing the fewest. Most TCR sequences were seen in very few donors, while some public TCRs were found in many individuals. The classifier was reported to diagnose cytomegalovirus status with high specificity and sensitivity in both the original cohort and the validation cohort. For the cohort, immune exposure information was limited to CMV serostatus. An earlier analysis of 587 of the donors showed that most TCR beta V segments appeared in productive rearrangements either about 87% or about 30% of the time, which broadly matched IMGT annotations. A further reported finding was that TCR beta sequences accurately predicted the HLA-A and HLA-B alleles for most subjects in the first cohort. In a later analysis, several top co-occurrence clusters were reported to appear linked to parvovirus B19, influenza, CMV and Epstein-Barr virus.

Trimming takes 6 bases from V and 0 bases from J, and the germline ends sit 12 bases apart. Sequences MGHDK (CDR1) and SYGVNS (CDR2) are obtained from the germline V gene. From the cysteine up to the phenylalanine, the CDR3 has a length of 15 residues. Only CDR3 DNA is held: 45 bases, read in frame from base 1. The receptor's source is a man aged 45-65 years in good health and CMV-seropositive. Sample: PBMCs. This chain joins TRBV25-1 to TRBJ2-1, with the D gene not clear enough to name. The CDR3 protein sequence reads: CASSLLSSSYNEQFF. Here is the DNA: TGTGCCAGCAGCCTCCTGAGTAGCTCCTACAATGAGCAGTTCTTC.